This T cell receptor beta chain was captured by sequencing in a study of blood T cells in healthy people across ages. Ten or more counts support this clonotype. Its target is unknown. Whole-study results and caveats: Expanded clonotype shifts may have been confounded, as the donors had an unknown CMV status. Estimated diversity, derived from one million T cells, was regarded as an underestimate. In older individuals, TCR beta diversity per million T cells was lower, falling roughly linearly with age.

Then a second PCR, running roughly 7 to 12 cycles, was carried out with a sample-barcoded 5' primer and a J-beta primer mix. Using its own MiXCR run on the 5' RACE reads, TCRdb lists one record per CDR3 protein. The sample has some 710,000 distinct CDR3 sequences, less than 60% seen once. Those donating, healthy Caucasian individuals from Russia, were aged roughly 6 to 90. V lost 6 bases to trimming and J lost 4 bases, with 17 bases between them. The CDR3 has 14 residues. CDR1 and CDR2 (germline): DFQATT, SNEGSKA (reference sequence). Material: blood. This TCR was sampled from a man older than 75 in good health. The rearrangement joins TRBV20-1 to TRBJ2-3; D possibly corresponds to TRBD2 (6 bases). The CDR3 nucleotides are TGCAGTGCGCCGGGAGTCTCACCCGCAGATACGCAGTATTTT. Its translation: CSAPGVSPADTQYF.